The 25 T cell receptor beta chains below all came from one sample that was sequenced in a study of blood T cell repertoires in COVID-19. This table comes from immunoSEQ multiplex PCR, and its TCRdb copy is limited to in-frame clones, with some not included. The table records tens of thousands of clones, over 80% of them present only once. Sequenced: peripheral blood. These receptors all stem from a man aged 65-85 years with acute or convalescent COVID-19.

This sequence joins TRBV21-1 and TRBJ2-2; TRBD2, as called in the table, went unchecked against the DNA. TRBV21-1 represents a pseudogene. The CDR3 spans 15 residues. In DNA, the CDR3 is TGTGCCAGCAGCTCCCGGTATTGCGGGGGCGGGGAGCTGTTTTTT. Amino acids: CASSSRYCGGGELFF.

V usage is TRBV4-1 and J usage is TRBJ1-2; D remains unclear. Trimming took off 2 bases at V and 5 bases at J, with 15 bases between the two ends. Germline-derived CDR1 and CDR2 are MGHRA and YSYEKL. The CDR3 is 15 amino acids. The CDR3 DNA follows: TGCGCCAGCAGCCAACCCCTTAGAGGGAGTTATGGCTACACCTTC. Translating gives CASSQPLRGSYGYTF.

This chain joins TRBV7-9 and TRBJ2-7; the match to TRBD1 covers 10 bases. The germline CDR1 and CDR2 sequences are SEHNR and FQNEAQ (reference sequence). V shed 4 bases and J 2 bases; nucleotides not matched to a gene: 5. The CDR3 runs to 15 residues. CDR3 sequence (DNA): TGTGCCAGCAGCTCGGGACAGGGGAATACCTACGAGCAGTACTTC. It codes for CASSSGQGNTYEQYF.

This chain links TRBV6-6 with TRBJ1-2; a weak D match, TRBD1 (5 bases). This CDR3 is built from 14 residues. Germline assignment: CDR1 MNHNY and CDR2 SVGAGI (reference sequence). Trimming took 4 bases from V and 3 from J, leaving 12 bases between them. CDR3 region: CASSSLWGDYGYTF. DNA of the CDR3: TGTGCCAGCAGTTCCCTGTGGGGGGACTATGGCTACACCTTC.

This chain uses TRBV5-1 with TRBJ2-1; 11 positions match TRBD2. The germline V gene encodes CDR1 SGHRS and CDR2 YFSETQ. Unmatched junction bases numbered 9, after V lost 3 bases and J lost 10 bases. The CDR3 consists of 15 residues. The CDR3 DNA sequence: TGCGCCAGCAGCTCCGGTAGCGGGGGGGTTCAGGAGCAGTTCTTC. Translated, it gives CASSSGSGGVQEQFF.

The chain links TRBV7-9 to TRBJ1-1, with D uncertain. Between the trimmed V and J ends, which lost 5 bases and 1 base, there was a span of 11 bases. The CDR3 consists of 14 residues. Germline V gives CDR1 SEHNR, CDR2 FQNEAQ (reference sequence). The CDR3 region is CASSQYTANTEAFF. The CDR3 coding sequence is TGTGCCAGCAGCCAATATACAGCGAACACTGAAGCTTTCTTT.

V usage is TRBV7-8 and J usage is TRBJ2-7; perhaps TRBD2 as D (6 bases). Germline V gene sequence: CDR1 SGHVS, CDR2 FQNEAQ. V shed 1 base and J shed 2 bases, with 12 bases lying between them. The CDR3 consists of 15 residues. CDR3 loop: CASSLGGGEAYEQYF. CDR3 coding DNA: TGTGCCAGCAGCTTAGGGGGCGGGGAGGCCTACGAGCAGTACTTC.

The V gene is TRBV7-8, the J gene TRBJ1-1, with no clear D. Germline V lookup: CDR1 SGHVS, CDR2 FQNEAQ. V lost 5 bases, J lost 11 bases, and 18 bases lay in between. The CDR3 extends over 13 amino acids. CDR3 amino acids: CASSATSAAGAFF. For the CDR3, the DNA is TGTGCCAGCAGCGCCACATCGGCGGCGGGGGCTTTCTTT.

This clone was seen only once. The chain carries TRBV10-2 and TRBJ1-6; 9 nucleotides line up with TRBD1. Trimming took 2 bases from V and 7 from J; bases not matched to a gene: 3. There are 15 residues in the CDR3. Germline V CDR1 and CDR2: WSHSY, SAAADI. The CDR3 region has the DNA TGCGCCAGCAGTGAGGACAGGGGGGCAAATTCACCCCTCCACTTT. This encodes CASSEDRGANSPLHF.

This sequence joins TRBV6-5 and TRBJ2-4; D is unclear. CDR3 length equals 15 residues. Looked up from germline, CDR1 is MNHEY and CDR2 is SVGAGI. V shed 4 bases and J shed 1 base, with 11 bases lying between them. In nucleotides, the CDR3 is TGTGCCAGCAGTTCCTCCTCCGTCGCCAAAAACATTCAGTACTTC. It is translated as CASSSSSVAKNIQYF.

The rearrangement links TRBV5-1 to TRBJ1-1; D is uncertain. CDR1 and CDR2 (germline): SGHRS, YFSETQ. Between the trimmed V and J ends, which lost 3 bases and 3 bases, there was a span of 12 bases. CDR3 length equals 14 residues. DNA of the CDR3: TGCGCCAGCAGCTCGGGTTTTGGAGACACTGAAGCTTTCTTT. It specifies CASSSGFGDTEAFF.

The chain is built from TRBV10-3 and TRBJ2-3; 8 bases agree with TRBD1. Germline V lookup: CDR1 ENHRY, CDR2 SYGVKD. After removal of 10 bases from V and 3 bases from J, the junction contained 9 bases not matched to a gene. This CDR3 comprises 14 residues. As DNA, the CDR3 is TGTGCCACCGTGGACAGGGCTGGGACAGATACGCAGTATTTT. As protein: CATVDRAGTDTQYF.

The chain combines TRBV27 with TRBJ1-1; 7 bases are shared with TRBD1. The germline V gene has CDR1 MNHEY and CDR2 SMNVEV (reference sequence). The CDR3 contains 15 residues. Trimming removed 2 bases from V and 3 bases from J; junction bases left unmatched: 6. The CDR3 spells CASSLRGHGDTEAFF. CDR3 bases: TGTGCCAGCAGTTTAAGGGGGCATGGGGACACTGAAGCTTTCTTT.

This clone was recorded a few times. V usage is TRBV6-1 and J usage is TRBJ2-7; D remains unclear. This CDR3 is 12 amino acids long. The germline V gene encodes CDR1 MNHNS and CDR2 SASEGT. The V and J ends lost 2 bases and 2 bases respectively, with 4 bases between them. CDR3 residues: CASSETAYEQYF. CDR3 nucleotides: TGTGCCAGCAGTGAAACAGCCTACGAGCAGTACTTC.

This chain uses TRBV6-5 with TRBJ2-7; 10 bases are shared with TRBD1. The germline gives CDR1 MNHEY, CDR2 SVGAGI. This CDR3 region has 15 residues. V lost 0 bases, J lost 4 bases, and 3 bases stayed unmatched. The CDR3 loop reads CASSYSGQGIYEQYF. In DNA form, the CDR3 reads TGTGCCAGCAGTTACTCGGGACAGGGGATTTACGAGCAGTACTTC.

V is TRBV5-1 and J is TRBJ2-3, with D hard to call. The CDR3 covers 14 residues. The V gene lost 2 bases and the J gene lost 3 bases, with 10 bases spanning the gap. Germline CDR1 and CDR2: SGHRS and YFSETQ. The CDR3 sequence: CASSLERRTDTQYF. CDR3 DNA: TGCGCCAGCAGCTTAGAGAGGCGGACAGATACGCAGTATTTT. The full variable domain, its missing parts supplied by reference TRBV5-1 and TRBJ2-3, is KAGVTQTPRYLIKTRGQQVTLSCSPISGHRSVSWYQQTPGQGLQFLFEYFSETQRNKGNFPGRFSGRQFSNSRSEMNVSTLELGDSALYLCASSLERRTDTQYFGPGTRLTVL.

CDR3 bases: TGTGCCAGCAGCGACCAGGGCACTGAAGCTTTCTTT. It specifies CASSDQGTEAFF. The V call is TRBV7-9, the J call TRBJ1-1, with D possibly matching TRBD1 (5 bases). This CDR3 spans 12 amino acids. V was trimmed by 5 bases and J by 4 bases, leaving 8 bases between them. Germline V gene lookup returns CDR1 SEHNR and CDR2 FQNEAQ (reference sequence).

The DNA for the CDR3 is TGTGCCAGCAGTCCGCTCGGGACAGGTAGCAATCAGCCCCAGCATTTT. It translates to CASSPLGTGSNQPQHF. The chain has TRBV28 and TRBJ1-5; TRBD1 aligns across 8 bases. J lost 0 bases, V lost 5 bases, and 6 bases had no gene match. The germline CDR1 and CDR2 sequences are MDHEN and SYDVKM. CDR3 length: 16 amino acids.

The CDR3 DNA sequence: TGCGCCAGCAGCTCAACACCGAATTACAATGAGCAGTTCTTC. It specifies CASSSTPNYNEQFF. The chain employs TRBV5-1 and TRBJ2-1, with D unresolved. CDR1 and CDR2 from the germline V gene are SGHRS and YFSETQ. V was clipped by 3 bases and J by 4 bases, with 11 bases between them. The CDR3 extends over 14 amino acids.

The chain employs TRBV6-5 and TRBJ1-5, with D possibly being TRBD1 (6 bases). The ends were cut back, 5 bases at V and 3 bases at J, with 11 bases in the middle. The CDR3 loop spans 14 amino acids. Per the germline V gene, CDR1 is MNHEY and CDR2 is SVGAGI. CDR3 sequence reads: CASSPGGPNQPQHF. CDR3 nucleotides: TGTGCCAGCAGTCCGGGGGGCCCCAATCAGCCCCAGCATTTT.

The chain links TRBV5-5 to TRBJ1-6; no firm D call. CDR1 and CDR2 from the germline V gene are SGHKS and YYEKEE (reference sequence). Trimming stripped 0 bases from V and 7 bases from J, with 11 bases between. This CDR3 is built from 15 residues. CDR3 nucleotide sequence: TGTGCCAGCAGCTTGGGAGCTAGCTCCAATTCACCCCTCCACTTT. It translates to CASSLGASSNSPLHF.

The J gene is TRBJ2-7, the V gene TRBV5-6; a weak D match, TRBD1 (5 bases). CDR3 length: 15 amino acids. The germline CDR1 and CDR2 sequences are SGHDT and YYEEEE. V was clipped by 1 base and J by 6 bases, with 17 bases between them. The CDR3 region has the DNA TGTGCCAGCAGCTTGAGGGGTAGGGCGGACGGCGAGCAGTACTTC. Translated: CASSLRGRADGEQYF.

V and J are TRBV11-1 and TRBJ1-1; no clear D. V was trimmed by 5 bases and J by 6 bases, leaving 10 bases between them. The CDR3 consists of 12 residues. Germline CDR1 is SGHAT and CDR2 is FQDESV (reference sequence). The CDR3 DNA sequence: TGTGCCAGCAGCCGGGATTTCTCTGAAGCTTTCTTT. This translates into CASSRDFSEAFF.

The V and J genes are TRBV27 and TRBJ2-5, with D perhaps TRBD2 (5 bases). Trimming cost V 6 bases and J 7 bases, with 18 bases left between them. CDR1 is MNHEY, CDR2 SMNVEV, per germline (reference sequence). This CDR3 has 14 residues. The CDR3 protein is CASRPSPRTVTQYF. The CDR3 nucleotides read TGTGCCAGCAGACCTTCTCCGCGGACTGTGACCCAGTACTTC.

The chain has TRBV6-6 and TRBJ1-1; D remains ambiguous. CDR3 length: 12 residues. Germline V gene data show CDR1 as MNHNY and CDR2 as SVGAGI (reference sequence). Trimming pared 6 bases from V and 5 bases from J, leaving 10 bases between. CDR3 DNA: TGTGCCAGCAGCAGACTATGGACTGAAGCTTTCTTT. Protein product: CASSRLWTEAFF.